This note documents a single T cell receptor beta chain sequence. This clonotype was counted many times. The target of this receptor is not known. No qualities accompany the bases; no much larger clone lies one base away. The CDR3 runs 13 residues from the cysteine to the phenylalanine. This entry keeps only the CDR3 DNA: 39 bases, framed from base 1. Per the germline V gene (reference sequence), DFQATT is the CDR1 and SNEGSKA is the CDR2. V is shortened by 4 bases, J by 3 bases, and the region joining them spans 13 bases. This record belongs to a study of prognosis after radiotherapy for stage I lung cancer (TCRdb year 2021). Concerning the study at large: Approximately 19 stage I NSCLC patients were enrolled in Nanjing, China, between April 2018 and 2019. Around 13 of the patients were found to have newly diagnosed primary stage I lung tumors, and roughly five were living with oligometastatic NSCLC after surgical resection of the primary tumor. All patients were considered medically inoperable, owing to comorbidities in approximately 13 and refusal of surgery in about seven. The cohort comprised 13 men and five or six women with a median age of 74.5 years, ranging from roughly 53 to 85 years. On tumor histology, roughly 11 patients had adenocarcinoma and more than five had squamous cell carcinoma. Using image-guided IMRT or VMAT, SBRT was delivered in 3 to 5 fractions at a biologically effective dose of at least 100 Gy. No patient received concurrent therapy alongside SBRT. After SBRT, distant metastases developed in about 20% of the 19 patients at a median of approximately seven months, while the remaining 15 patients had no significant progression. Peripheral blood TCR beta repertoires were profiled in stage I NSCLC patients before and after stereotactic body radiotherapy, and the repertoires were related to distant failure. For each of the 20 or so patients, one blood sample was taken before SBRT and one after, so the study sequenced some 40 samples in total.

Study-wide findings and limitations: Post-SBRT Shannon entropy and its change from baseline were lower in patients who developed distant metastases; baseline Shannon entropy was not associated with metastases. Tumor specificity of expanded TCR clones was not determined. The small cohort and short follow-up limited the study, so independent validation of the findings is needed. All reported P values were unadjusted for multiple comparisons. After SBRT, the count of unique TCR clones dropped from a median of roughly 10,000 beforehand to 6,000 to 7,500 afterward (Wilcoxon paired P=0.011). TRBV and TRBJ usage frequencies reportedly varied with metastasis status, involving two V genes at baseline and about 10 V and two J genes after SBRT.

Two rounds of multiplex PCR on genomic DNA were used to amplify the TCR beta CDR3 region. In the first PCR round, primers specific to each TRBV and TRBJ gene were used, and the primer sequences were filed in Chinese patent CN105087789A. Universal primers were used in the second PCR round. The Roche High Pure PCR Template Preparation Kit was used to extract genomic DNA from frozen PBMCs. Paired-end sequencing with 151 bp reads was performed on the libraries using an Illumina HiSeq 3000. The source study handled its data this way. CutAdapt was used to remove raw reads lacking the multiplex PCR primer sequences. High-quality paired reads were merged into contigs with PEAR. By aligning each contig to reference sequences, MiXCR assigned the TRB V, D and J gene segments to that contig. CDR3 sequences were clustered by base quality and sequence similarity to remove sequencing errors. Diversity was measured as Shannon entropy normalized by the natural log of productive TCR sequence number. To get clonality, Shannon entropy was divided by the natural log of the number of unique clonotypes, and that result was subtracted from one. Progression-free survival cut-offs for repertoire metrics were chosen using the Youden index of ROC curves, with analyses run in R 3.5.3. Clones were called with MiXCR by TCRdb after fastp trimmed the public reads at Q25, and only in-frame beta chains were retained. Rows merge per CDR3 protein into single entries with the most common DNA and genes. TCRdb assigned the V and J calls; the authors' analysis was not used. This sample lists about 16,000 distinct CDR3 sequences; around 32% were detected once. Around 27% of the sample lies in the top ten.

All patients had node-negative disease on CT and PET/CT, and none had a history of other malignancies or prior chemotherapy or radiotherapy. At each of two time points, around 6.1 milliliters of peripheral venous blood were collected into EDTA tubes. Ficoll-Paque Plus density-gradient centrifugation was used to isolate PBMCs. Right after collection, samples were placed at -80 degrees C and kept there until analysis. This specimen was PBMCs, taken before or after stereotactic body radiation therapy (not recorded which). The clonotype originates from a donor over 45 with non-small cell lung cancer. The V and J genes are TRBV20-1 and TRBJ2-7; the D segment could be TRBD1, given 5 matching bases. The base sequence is TGCAGTGCTATCTGGACACGAGACTACGAGCAGTACTTC. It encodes CSAIWTRDYEQYF.